The rows below give T cell receptor beta chains drawn from one sample of a study of blood T cell repertoires in COVID-19. Measured with immunoSEQ multiplex PCR; TCRdb has only the in-frame clones, and not every one. The sample contains some 320,000 clones, 90% to 95% of which appear only once. The source material was PBMCs or T cells enriched from blood (not recorded which). These receptors were collected from a woman in her 30s who had been exposed to COVID-19. CDR3s include the opening cysteine and the closing phenylalanine or tryptophan. A D gene is named only where the DNA matches it firmly. Clone size is given for some rows only: seen once, a few or many times, or a class if the clone is expanded.

size	V	J	D	CDR3	DNA
NA	TRBV9	TRBJ1-1	NA	CASSVGSAGITEAFF	TGTGCCAGCAGCGTAGGTAGTGCAGGGATCACTGAAGCTTTCTTT
NA	TRBV7-8	TRBJ1-2	NA	CASSSRVGGSHYGYTF	TGTGCCAGCAGCTCTAGGGTGGGGGGTAGCCACTATGGCTACACCTTC
NA	TRBV5-1	TRBJ2-1	TRBD1	CASSLAGQGTYNEQFF	TGCGCCAGCAGCTTGGCCGGACAGGGGACCTACAATGAGCAGTTCTTC
NA	TRBV27	TRBJ1-4	NA	CASSFFGSTRGRYEKLFF	TGTGCCAGCAGTTTTTTCGGTTCGACAAGGGGTCGGTATGAAAAACTGTTTTTT
NA	TRBV19	TRBJ2-6	NA	CASSPDSGANVLTF	TGTGCCAGTAGTCCAGACTCTGGGGCCAACGTCCTGACTTTC
NA	TRBV7-6	TRBJ2-5	TRBD2	CASSSRGGDGETQYF	TGTGCCAGCAGCTCGCGGGGGGGTGACGGAGAGACCCAGTACTTC
NA	TRBV11-2	TRBJ1-5	TRBD1	CASSLGYRGSNQPQHF	TGTGCCAGCAGCTTAGGATACAGGGGTAGCAATCAGCCCCAGCATTTT
NA	TRBV5-1	TRBJ2-7	NA	CASSLEVGVFYEQYF	TGCGCCAGCAGCTTGGAAGTAGGGGTTTTTTACGAGCAGTACTTC
NA	TRBV7-2	TRBJ1-4	TRBD1	CASSGTGTGSEKLFF	TGTGCCAGCAGCGGCACCGGGACAGGGAGTGAAAAACTGTTTTTT
NA	TRBV11-3	TRBJ2-3	NA	CASSYNRADTQYF	TGTGCCAGCAGCTACAACAGGGCAGATACGCAGTATTTT
NA	TRBV5-6	TRBJ2-7	NA	CASSLDTIYEQYF	TGTGCCAGCAGCTTAGACACGATCTACGAGCAGTACTTC
NA	TRBV19	TRBJ1-1	NA	CASSIRGGNTEAFF	TGTGCCAGTAGTATTCGAGGGGGGAACACTGAAGCTTTCTTT
NA	TRBV9	TRBJ2-1	TRBD2	CASSRLAIGSYNEQFF	TGTGCCAGCAGCAGACTAGCGATTGGCTCCTACAATGAGCAGTTCTTC
NA	TRBV2	TRBJ1-2	TRBD1	CASLYQTGGSYTF	TGTGCCAGCCTCTACCAGACAGGGGGTTCCTACACCTTC
NA	TRBV9	TRBJ1-6	NA	CASSVARVWQLNSPLHF	TGTGCCAGCAGCGTAGCTCGGGTGTGGCAGCTGAATTCACCCCTCCACTTT
NA	TRBV5-1	TRBJ1-1	NA	CASSRIRRGNPGPHEAFF	TGCGCCAGCAGCCGCATTAGAAGGGGGAACCCCGGCCCACATGAAGCTTTCTTT
few	TRBV19	TRBJ1-2	TRBD1	CASQQGDGYTF	TGTGCCAGCCAACAGGGGGATGGCTACACCTTC
NA	TRBV19	TRBJ2-7	NA	CASSTGDTSYEQYF	TGTGCCAGTAGTACCGGGGACACCTCCTACGAGCAGTACTTC
NA	TRBV7-9	TRBJ2-1	NA	CASPPRGLTYNEQFF	TGTGCCAGCCCACCGCGGGGGCTAACCTACAATGAGCAGTTCTTC
NA	TRBV12-3/TRBV12-4	TRBJ1-2	TRBD1	CASSTGQIYGYTF	TGTGCCAGCAGCACGGGACAGATTTATGGCTACACCTTC
NA	TRBV10-3	TRBJ2-2	NA	CAISDAGGTGELFF	TGTGCCATCAGTGATGCCGGGGGCACCGGGGAGCTGTTTTTT
NA	TRBV5-8	TRBJ1-2	NA	CASSLEQGRVYGYTF	TGTGCCAGCAGCTTGGAGCAGGGGAGGGTCTATGGCTACACCTTC
NA	TRBV7-9	TRBJ1-4	NA	CASSFNLGEKLFF	TGTGCCAGCAGTTTCAATCTCGGTGAAAAACTGTTTTTT
NA	TRBV19	TRBJ1-5	TRBD1	CASGGQGTFQPQHF	TGTGCCAGTGGGGGACAGGGGACCTTTCAGCCCCAGCATTTT
NA	TRBV7-8	TRBJ2-7	NA	CASSLIRSGSVYEQYF	TGTGCCAGCAGCTTAATCCGGAGTGGGTCCGTCTACGAGCAGTACTTC
NA	TRBV9	TRBJ2-3	NA	CASSVATDTQYF	TGTGCCAGCAGCGTAGCTACAGATACGCAGTATTTT
once	TRBV5-1	TRBJ2-3	TRBD1	CASSLTGGWTDTQYF	TGCGCCAGCAGCTTGACAGGGGGTTGGACAGATACGCAGTATTTT
NA	TRBV7-2	TRBJ1-2	NA	CASSVQGNGYTF	TGTGCCAGCAGCGTCCAGGGAAACGGCTACACCTTC
NA	TRBV11-2	TRBJ1-6	TRBD1	CASSLGDRVYSPLHF	TGTGCCAGCAGCCTAGGGGACAGGGTGTATTCACCCCTCCACTTT
NA	TRBV5-1	TRBJ1-1	TRBD1	CASSLETGEGTEAFF	TGCGCCAGCAGCTTAGAGACAGGGGAGGGGACTGAAGCTTTCTTT
NA	TRBV20-1	TRBJ2-1	NA	CSASGLPNEQFF	TGCAGTGCCAGTGGGCTCCCCAATGAGCAGTTCTTC
NA	TRBV5-1	TRBJ2-7	TRBD2	CASSWDPSGASYEQYF	TGCGCCAGCAGCTGGGATCCTAGCGGGGCCTCCTACGAGCAGTACTTC
NA	TRBV6-5	TRBJ2-2	TRBD1	CASNSDRVVIGELFF	TGTGCCAGCAACTCGGACAGGGTAGTGATCGGGGAGCTGTTTTTT
NA	TRBV9	TRBJ2-2	TRBD1	CASSNTFKTGSTGELFF	TGTGCCAGCAGCAACACCTTTAAGACAGGGTCCACCGGGGAGCTGTTTTTT
NA	TRBV6-5	TRBJ1-6	NA	CASKIDTNYNSPLHF	TGTGCCAGCAAAATAGACACCAACTATAATTCACCCCTCCACTTT
NA	TRBV7-2	TRBJ1-4	TRBD1	CASSPGQGRGKLFF	TGTGCCAGCAGCCCTGGACAGGGACGGGGAAAACTGTTTTTT
few	TRBV27	TRBJ1-2	NA	CASSFEQVPLGNYGYTF	TGTGCCAGCAGTTTTGAACAGGTACCCCTCGGGAACTATGGCTACACCTTC
NA	TRBV4-2	TRBJ2-7	TRBD2	CASSQRTSGSYEQYF	TGTGCCAGCAGCCAAAGGACTAGCGGCTCCTACGAGCAGTACTTC
NA	TRBV5-1	TRBJ2-4	TRBD2	CASSLAGGSGGARNIQYF	TGCGCCAGCAGCTTGGCCGGGGGTAGCGGGGGGGCGAGGAACATTCAGTACTTC
NA	TRBV10-3	TRBJ1-1	TRBD1	CAIRLGTGEVTEAFF	TGTGCCATCAGGTTGGGGACAGGGGAGGTCACTGAAGCTTTCTTT
NA	TRBV9	TRBJ1-1	NA	CASSPNREGTEAFF	TGTGCCAGCAGCCCGAACAGGGAGGGGACTGAAGCTTTCTTT
once	TRBV27	TRBJ2-1	NA	CASSLEYRAPYNEQFF	TGTGCCAGCAGTTTAGAATACAGGGCCCCCTACAATGAGCAGTTCTTC
NA	TRBV5-1	TRBJ2-6	NA	CASSRVVSGANVLTF	TGCGCCAGCAGCCGAGTGGTCTCTGGGGCCAACGTCCTGACTTTC
NA	TRBV7-9	TRBJ1-2	NA	CASSATGGPLGGYTF	TGTGCCAGCAGCGCAACAGGCGGACCTCTGGGTGGCTACACCTTC
NA	TRBV4-3	TRBJ1-2	NA	CASSQGPLANYGYTF	TGCGCCAGCAGCCAAGGTCCCTTAGCTAACTATGGCTACACCTTC
once	TRBV6-2/TRBV6-3	TRBJ2-2	NA	CASSWKRTGELFF	TGTGCCAGCAGTTGGAAGAGGACCGGGGAGCTGTTTTTT
NA	TRBV28	TRBJ1-1	TRBD1	CASRPDRGLNTEAFF	TGTGCCAGCAGGCCGGACAGGGGATTGAACACTGAAGCTTTCTTT
NA	TRBV6-2/TRBV6-3	TRBJ2-2	NA	CASSRGLLPNTGELFF	TGTGCCAGCAGTCGGGGACTTCTTCCGAACACCGGGGAGCTGTTTTTT
NA	TRBV7-8	TRBJ2-7	TRBD1	CASSLSGTAISYEQYF	TGTGCCAGCAGCTTATCCGGGACAGCCATCTCCTACGAGCAGTACTTC
NA	TRBV6-5	TRBJ2-7	TRBD2	CASSLLAGATYEQYF	TGTGCCAGCAGCTTACTAGCGGGGGCCACCTACGAGCAGTACTTC
NA	TRBV28	TRBJ1-5	NA	CASSLAGYQPQHF	TGTGCCAGCAGTTTAGCAGGGTATCAGCCCCAGCATTTT
NA	TRBV7-8	TRBJ1-2	NA	CASSLVGGSNYGYTF	TGTGCCAGCAGCTTAGTAGGAGGGTCTAACTATGGCTACACCTTC